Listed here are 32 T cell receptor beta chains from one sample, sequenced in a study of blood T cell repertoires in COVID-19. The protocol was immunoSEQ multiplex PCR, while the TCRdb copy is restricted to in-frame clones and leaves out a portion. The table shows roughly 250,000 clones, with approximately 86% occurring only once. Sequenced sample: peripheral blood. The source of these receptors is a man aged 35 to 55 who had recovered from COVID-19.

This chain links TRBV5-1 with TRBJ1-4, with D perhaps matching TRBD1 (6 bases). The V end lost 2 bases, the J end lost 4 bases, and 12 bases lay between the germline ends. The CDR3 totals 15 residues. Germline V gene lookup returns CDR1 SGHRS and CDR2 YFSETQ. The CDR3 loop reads CASSLTGNLNEKLFF. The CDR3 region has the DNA TGCGCCAGCAGCTTAACAGGGAACCTTAATGAAAAACTGTTTTTT.

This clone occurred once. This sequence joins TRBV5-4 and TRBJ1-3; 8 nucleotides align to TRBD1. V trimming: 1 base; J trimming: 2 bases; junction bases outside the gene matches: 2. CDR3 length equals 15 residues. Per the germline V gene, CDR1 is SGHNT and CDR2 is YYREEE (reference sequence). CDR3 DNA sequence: TGTGCCAGCAGCTTGCAGGGGGCGCCTGGAAACACCATATATTTT. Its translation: CASSLQGAPGNTIYF. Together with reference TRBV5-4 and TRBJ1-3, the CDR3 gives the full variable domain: ETGVTQSPTHLIKTRGQQVTLRCSSQSGHNTVSWYQQALGQGPQFIFQYYREEENGRGNFPPRFSGLQFPNYSSELNVNALELDDSALYLCASSLQGAPGNTIYFGEGSWLTVV.

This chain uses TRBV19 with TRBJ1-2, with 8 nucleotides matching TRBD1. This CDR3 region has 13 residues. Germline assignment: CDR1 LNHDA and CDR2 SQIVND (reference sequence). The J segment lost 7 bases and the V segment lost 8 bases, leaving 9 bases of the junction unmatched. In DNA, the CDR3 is TGTGCCAGTGGACAGGGTGGAGGAGGTGGCTACACCTTC. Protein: CASGQGGGGGYTF. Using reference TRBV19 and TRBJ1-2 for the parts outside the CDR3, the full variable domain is DGGITQSPKYLFRKEGQNVTLSCEQNLNHDAMYWYRQDPGQGLRLIYYSQIVNDFQKGDIAEGYSVSREKKESFPLTVTSAQKNPTAFYLCASGQGGGGGYTFGSGTRLTVV.

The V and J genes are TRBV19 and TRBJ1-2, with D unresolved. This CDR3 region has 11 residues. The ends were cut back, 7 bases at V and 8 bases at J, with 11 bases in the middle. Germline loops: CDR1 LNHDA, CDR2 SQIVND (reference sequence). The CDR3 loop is CASTNRGGYTF. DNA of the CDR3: TGTGCCAGTACCAACAGAGGGGGCTACACCTTC.

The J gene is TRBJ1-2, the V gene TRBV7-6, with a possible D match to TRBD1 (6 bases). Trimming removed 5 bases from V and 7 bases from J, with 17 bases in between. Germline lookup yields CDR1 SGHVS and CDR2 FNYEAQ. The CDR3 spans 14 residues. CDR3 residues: CASSKTTGYGGYTF. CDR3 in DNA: TGTGCCAGCAGCAAAACTACAGGGTATGGTGGCTACACCTTC.

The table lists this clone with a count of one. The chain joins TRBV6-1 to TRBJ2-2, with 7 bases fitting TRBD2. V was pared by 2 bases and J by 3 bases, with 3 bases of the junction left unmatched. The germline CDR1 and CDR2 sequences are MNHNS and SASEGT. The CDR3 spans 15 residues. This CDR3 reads CASSERGGYTGELFF. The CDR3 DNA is TGTGCCAGCAGTGAAAGGGGAGGGTACACCGGGGAGCTGTTTTTT.

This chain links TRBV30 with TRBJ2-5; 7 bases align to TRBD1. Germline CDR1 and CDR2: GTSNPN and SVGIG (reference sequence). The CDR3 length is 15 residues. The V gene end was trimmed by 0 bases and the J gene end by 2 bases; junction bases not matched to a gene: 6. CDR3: CAWSVDRIRQETQYF. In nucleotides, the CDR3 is TGTGCCTGGAGTGTGGACAGGATCAGACAAGAGACCCAGTACTTC. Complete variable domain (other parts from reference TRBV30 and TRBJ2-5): SQTIHQWPATLVQPVGSPLSLECTVEGTSNPNLYWYRQAAGRGLQLLFYSVGIGQISSEVPQNLSASRPQDRQFILSSKKLLLSDSGFYLCAWSVDRIRQETQYFGPGTRLLVL.

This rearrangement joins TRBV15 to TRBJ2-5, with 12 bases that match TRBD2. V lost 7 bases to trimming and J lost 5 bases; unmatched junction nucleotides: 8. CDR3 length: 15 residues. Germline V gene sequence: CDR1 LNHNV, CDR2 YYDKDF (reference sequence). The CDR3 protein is CATMTSGGSWETQYF. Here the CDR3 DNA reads TGTGCCACCATGACTAGCGGGGGATCCTGGGAGACCCAGTACTTC.

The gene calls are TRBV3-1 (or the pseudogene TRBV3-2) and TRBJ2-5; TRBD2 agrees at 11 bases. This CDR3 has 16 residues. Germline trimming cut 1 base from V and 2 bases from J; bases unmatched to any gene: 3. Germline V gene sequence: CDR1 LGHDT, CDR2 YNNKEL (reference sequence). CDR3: CASSQVLAGGQETQYF. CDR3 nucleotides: TGTGCCAGCAGCCAAGTGCTAGCGGGAGGTCAAGAGACCCAGTACTTC.

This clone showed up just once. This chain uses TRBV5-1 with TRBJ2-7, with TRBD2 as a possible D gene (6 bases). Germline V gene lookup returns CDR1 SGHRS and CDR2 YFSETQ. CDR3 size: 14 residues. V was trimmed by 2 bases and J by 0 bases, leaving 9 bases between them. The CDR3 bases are TGCGCCAGCAGCTTTTCGCGGGACTCCTACGAGCAGTACTTC. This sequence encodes CASSFSRDSYEQYF.

The chain's CDR3 is CSVVAGQGSRGYTF. CDR3 sequence (DNA): TGCAGCGTTGTCGCGGGACAGGGGTCTCGTGGCTACACCTTC. V gene TRBV29-1 combines with J gene TRBJ1-2; TRBD1 matches 10 bases. CDR1 is SQVTM, CDR2 ANQGSEA, per germline. J gave up 7 bases and V 4 bases, and 9 bases lay outside the gene matches. This CDR3 has 14 residues.

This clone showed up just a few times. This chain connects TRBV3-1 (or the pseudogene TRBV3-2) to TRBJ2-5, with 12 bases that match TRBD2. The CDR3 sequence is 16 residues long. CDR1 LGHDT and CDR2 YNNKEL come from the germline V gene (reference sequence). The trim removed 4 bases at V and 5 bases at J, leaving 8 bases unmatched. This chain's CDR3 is CASSRGTSGGPETQYF. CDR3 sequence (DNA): TGTGCCAGCAGCCGGGGTACTAGCGGGGGGCCGGAGACCCAGTACTTC.

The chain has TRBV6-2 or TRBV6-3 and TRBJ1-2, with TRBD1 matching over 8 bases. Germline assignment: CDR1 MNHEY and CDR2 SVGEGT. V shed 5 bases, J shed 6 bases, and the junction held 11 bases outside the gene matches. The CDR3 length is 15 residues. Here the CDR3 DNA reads TGTGCCAGCAGTCAAACAAGGACAGGGCCCCATGGCTACACCTTC. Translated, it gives CASSQTRTGPHGYTF.

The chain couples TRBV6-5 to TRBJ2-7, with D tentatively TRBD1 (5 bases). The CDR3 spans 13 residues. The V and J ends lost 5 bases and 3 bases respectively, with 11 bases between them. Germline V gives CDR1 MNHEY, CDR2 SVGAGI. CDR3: CASSHDRRYEQYF. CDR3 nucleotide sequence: TGTGCCAGCAGTCATGACAGACGCTACGAGCAGTACTTC.

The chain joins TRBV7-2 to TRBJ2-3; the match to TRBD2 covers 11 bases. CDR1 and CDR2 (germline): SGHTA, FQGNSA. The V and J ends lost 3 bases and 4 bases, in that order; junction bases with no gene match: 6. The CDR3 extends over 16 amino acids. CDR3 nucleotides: TGTGCCAGCAGCTTGCTAGCGGGGGGTGGGCCAGATACGCAGTATTTT. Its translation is CASSLLAGGGPDTQYF.

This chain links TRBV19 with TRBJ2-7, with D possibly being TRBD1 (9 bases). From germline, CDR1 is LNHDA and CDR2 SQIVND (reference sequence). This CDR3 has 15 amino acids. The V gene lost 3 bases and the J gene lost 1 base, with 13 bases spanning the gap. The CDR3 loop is CASSISGTGSYEQYF. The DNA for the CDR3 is TGTGCCAGTAGTATTAGCGGGACAGGGTCCTACGAGCAGTACTTC.

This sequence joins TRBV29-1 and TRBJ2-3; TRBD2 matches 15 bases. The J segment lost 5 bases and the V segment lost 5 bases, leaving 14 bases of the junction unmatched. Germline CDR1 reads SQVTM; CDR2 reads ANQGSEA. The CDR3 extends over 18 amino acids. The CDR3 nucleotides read TGCAGCGTTCCGGGACTAGCGGGAGGCCTCAGACGCGGAGATACGCAGTATTTT. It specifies CSVPGLAGGLRRGDTQYF.

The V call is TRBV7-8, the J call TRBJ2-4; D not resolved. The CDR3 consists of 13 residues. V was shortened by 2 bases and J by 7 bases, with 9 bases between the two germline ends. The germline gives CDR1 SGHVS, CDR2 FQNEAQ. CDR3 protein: CASSLSSWNIQYF. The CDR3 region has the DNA TGTGCCAGCAGCTTATCGAGTTGGAACATTCAGTACTTC.

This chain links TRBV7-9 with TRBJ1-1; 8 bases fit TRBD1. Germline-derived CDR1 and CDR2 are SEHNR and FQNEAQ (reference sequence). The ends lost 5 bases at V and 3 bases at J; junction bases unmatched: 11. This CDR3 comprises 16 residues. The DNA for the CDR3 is TGTGCCAGCAGCCCCCCCACGGGACAGGCGTACACTGAAGCTTTCTTT. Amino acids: CASSPPTGQAYTEAFF.

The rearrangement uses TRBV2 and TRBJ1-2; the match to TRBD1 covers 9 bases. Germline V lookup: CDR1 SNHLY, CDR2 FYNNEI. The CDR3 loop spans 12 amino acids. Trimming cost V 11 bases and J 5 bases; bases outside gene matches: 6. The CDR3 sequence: CAGKTGGYGYTF. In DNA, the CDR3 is TGTGCCGGAAAGACAGGGGGATATGGCTACACCTTC.

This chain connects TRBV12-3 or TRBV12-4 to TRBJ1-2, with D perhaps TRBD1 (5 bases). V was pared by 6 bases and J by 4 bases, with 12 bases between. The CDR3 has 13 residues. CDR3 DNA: TGTGCCAGCAGGTCGACAGTTATCTATGGCTACACCTTC. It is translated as CASRSTVIYGYTF.

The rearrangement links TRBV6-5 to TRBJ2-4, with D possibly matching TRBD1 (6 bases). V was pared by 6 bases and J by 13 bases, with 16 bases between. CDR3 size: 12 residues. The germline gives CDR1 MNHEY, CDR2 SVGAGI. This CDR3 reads CASSPTGLPQYF. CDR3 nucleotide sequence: TGTGCCAGCAGCCCCACAGGGCTGCCCCAGTACTTC.

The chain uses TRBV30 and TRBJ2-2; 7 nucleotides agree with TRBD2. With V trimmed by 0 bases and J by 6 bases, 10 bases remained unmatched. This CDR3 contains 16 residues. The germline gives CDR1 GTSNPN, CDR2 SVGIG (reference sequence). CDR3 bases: TGTGCCTGGAGTGTCTTTAAGGCGGGAGATGCCGGGGAGCTGTTTTTT. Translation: CAWSVFKAGDAGELFF.

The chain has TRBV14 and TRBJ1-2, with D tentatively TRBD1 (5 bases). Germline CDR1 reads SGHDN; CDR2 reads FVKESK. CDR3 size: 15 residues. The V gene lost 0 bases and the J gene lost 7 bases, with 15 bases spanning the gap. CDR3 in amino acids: CASSQDLTSRVGYTF. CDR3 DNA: TGTGCCAGCAGCCAAGATCTGACCTCCAGGGTTGGCTACACCTTC.

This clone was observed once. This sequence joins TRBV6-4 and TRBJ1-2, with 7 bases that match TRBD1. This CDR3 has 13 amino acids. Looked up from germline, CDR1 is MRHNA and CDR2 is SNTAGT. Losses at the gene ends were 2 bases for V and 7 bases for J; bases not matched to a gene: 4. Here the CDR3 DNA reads TGTGCCAGCAGTGACAGGACAGGATTTGGCTACACCTTC. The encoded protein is CASSDRTGFGYTF.

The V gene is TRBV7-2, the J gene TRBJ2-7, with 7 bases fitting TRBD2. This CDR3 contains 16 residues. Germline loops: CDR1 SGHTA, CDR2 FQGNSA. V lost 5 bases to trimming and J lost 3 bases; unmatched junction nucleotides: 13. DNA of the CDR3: TGTGCCAGCAGCCACGCCTGGCGGGGGAGGATCTACGAGCAGTACTTC. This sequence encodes CASSHAWRGRIYEQYF. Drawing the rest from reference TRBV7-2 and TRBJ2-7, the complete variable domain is GAGVSQSPSNKVTEKGKDVELRCDPISGHTALYWYRQSLGQGLEFLIYFQGNSAPDKSGLPSDRFSAERTGGSVSTLTIQRTQQEDSAVYLCASSHAWRGRIYEQYFGPGTRLTVT.

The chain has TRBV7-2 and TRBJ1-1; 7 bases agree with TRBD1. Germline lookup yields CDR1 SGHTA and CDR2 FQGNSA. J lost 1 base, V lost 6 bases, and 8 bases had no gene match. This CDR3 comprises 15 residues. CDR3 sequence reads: CASSPRRGRNTEAFF. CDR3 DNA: TGTGCCAGCAGTCCCAGGAGGGGGCGGAACACTGAAGCTTTCTTT.

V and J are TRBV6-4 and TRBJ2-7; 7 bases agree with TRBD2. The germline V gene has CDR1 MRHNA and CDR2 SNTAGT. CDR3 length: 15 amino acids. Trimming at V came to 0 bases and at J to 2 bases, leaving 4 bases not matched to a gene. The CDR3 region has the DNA TGTGCCAGCAGTGACTCGGGGACTAACGCCTACGAGCAGTACTTC. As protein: CASSDSGTNAYEQYF.

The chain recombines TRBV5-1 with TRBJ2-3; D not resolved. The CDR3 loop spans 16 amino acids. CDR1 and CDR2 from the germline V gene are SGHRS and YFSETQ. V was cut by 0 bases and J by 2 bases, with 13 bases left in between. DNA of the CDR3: TGCGCCAGCAGCTTGGCCCAGCGTATTAACACAGATACGCAGTATTTT. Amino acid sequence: CASSLAQRINTDTQYF.

The CDR3 spells CASSYLGQTSTDTQYF. The CDR3 DNA sequence: TGTGCCAGCAGTTACTTGGGTCAGACTAGCACAGATACGCAGTATTTT. V usage is TRBV6-5 and J usage is TRBJ2-3; D unclear. The CDR3 totals 16 residues. V shed 1 base and J shed 0 bases, with 11 bases lying between them. CDR1 MNHEY and CDR2 SVGAGI come from the germline V gene.

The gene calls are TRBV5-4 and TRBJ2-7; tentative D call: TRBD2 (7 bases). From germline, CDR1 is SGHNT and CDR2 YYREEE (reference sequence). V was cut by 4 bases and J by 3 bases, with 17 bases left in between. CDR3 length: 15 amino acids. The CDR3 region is CASSNPGAGVYEQYF. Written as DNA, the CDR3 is TGTGCCAGCAGCAACCCGGGGGCGGGAGTCTACGAGCAGTACTTC.

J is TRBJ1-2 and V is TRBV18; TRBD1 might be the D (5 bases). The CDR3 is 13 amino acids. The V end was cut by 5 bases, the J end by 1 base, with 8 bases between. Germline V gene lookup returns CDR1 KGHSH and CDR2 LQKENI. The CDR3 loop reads CASSSDINYGYTF. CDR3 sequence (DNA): TGTGCCAGCTCATCGGACATTAACTATGGCTACACCTTC.